The present T cell receptor (beta chain) was sequenced within a study of blood T cells in healthy people across ages. Donation came from healthy Caucasian individuals in Russia who were aged 6 to 90. V was pared by 3 bases and J by 13 bases, with 0 bases of the junction left unmatched. The CDR3 totals 12 residues. The germline V gene encodes CDR1 SGHDT and CDR2 YYEEEE. A sample-barcoded 5' primer and a J-beta primer mix were used in a second PCR of roughly 7 to 11 cycles. Every single cDNA molecule received a tag from a template-switch adaptor with 12 random nucleotides. Per-sample output comprised a minimum of 2.5 million paired-end reads containing CDR3. A single record per CDR3 protein comes from TCRdb applying MiXCR to the 5' RACE reads. The sample has approximately 350,000 distinct CDR3 sequences; 52% are singletons. Whole-study findings and limits: Diversity was higher, and naive CD4+ cells more numerous, in long-lived donors than in aged donors.

Worth noting for this clonotype: Its antigen is not known.

The sample consisted of blood. This receptor was identified in a man aged 60 to 69 in good health. This sequence joins TRBV5-6 and TRBJ2-3; 15 nucleotides match TRBD2. The CDR3 nucleotides are TGTGCCAGCAGCTGGACTAGCGGGAGGGAGTATTTT. This codes for CASSWTSGREYF.